This passage covers 26 T cell receptor delta chains from one sample sequenced in a study of gamma-delta T cells after stem cell transplantation. TCRdb reanalyzed the RT-PCR reads using CATT. There are 1,500 to 1,900 delta-chain clones in the sample; less than 2% occur only once, and around 41% lies in the top ten. The sample comprised gamma-delta T cells. The receptors originated from a human donor. It is not recorded whose cells these are; they may come from a transplant donor.

A word on this clone: A far larger clone is one nucleotide away, so this likely arose from a read error. The gene calls are TRDV1 and TRDJ1; 9 nucleotides line up with TRDD3. The V segment lost 6 bases and the J segment 4 bases; nucleotides outside the gene matches: 15. The CDR3 runs 17 residues. From germline, CDR1 is TSWWSYY and CDR2 QGS. The CDR3 is CALGLLPVLGDRDKLIF. The CDR3 DNA follows: TGTGCTCTTGGCCTCCTTCCCGTACTGGGGGACCGCGATAAACTCATCTTT.

This clone is medium-sized. This specimen includes other DNA sequences encoding the same CDR3. The rearrangement links TRDV1 to TRDJ1, with 7 bases that match TRDD2. The ends lost 1 base at V and 11 bases at J; junction bases unmatched: 16. CDR3 length equals 16 residues. The germline gives CDR1 TSWWSYY, CDR2 QGS. CDR3 bases: TGTGCTCTTGGGGAACCCCCTTCCTCGGTGTTTGTACAGCTCATCTTT. Translation gives CALGEPPSSVFVQLIF.

In this sample, this clone turned up a few times. This is likely an artifact of a read error, given a far larger clone one base away. This sample also contains other DNA sequences that code for the same CDR3. V and J are TRDV2 and TRDJ1; D is unclear. The germline V gene has CDR1 GEAIGNYY and CDR2 EKD. Trimming took off 2 bases at V and 1 base at J, with 16 bases between the two ends. CDR3 length: 16 amino acids. CDR3 residues: CACDRLPRGSTDKLIF. The CDR3 coding sequence is TGTGCCTGTGACAGGCTACCTCGTGGCTCCACCGATAAACTCATCTTT.

Worth noting for this clone: A far larger clone lies a single base away; this is likely a read error. Other DNA sequences within the sample encode an identical CDR3. V usage is TRDV1 and J usage is TRDJ1; possible D gene TRDD3, 5 bases. Germline V gene lookup returns CDR1 TSWWSYY and CDR2 QGS. The CDR3 is made up of 15 amino acids. The CDR3 here is CALGEPLWDTDKLIF. The DNA for the CDR3 is TGTGCCCTTGGGGAACCTTTGTGGGACACCGATAAACTCATCTTT.

This clone rates as large. The rearrangement uses TRDV1 and TRDJ1; the D gene is possibly TRDD3 (5 bases). This CDR3 is built from 18 residues. Trimming removed 4 bases from V and 2 bases from J, with 23 bases in between. CDR1 is TSWWSYY, CDR2 QGS, per germline. The CDR3 loop reads CALGAKGYDRGPTDKLIF. In DNA form, the CDR3 reads TGTGCTCTTGGGGCCAAAGGCTACGATCGGGGACCAACCGATAAACTCATCTTT.

Of note for this clone: A far larger clone differs by one base, so this is likely a read error. At the DNA level, this CDR3 is encoded by other sequences in the same sample as well. This chain links TRDV2 with TRDJ1; tentative D call: TRDD3 (5 bases). This CDR3 comprises 18 residues. Looked up from germline, CDR1 is GEAIGNYY and CDR2 is EKD. V was trimmed by 0 bases and J by 0 bases, leaving 19 bases between them. The CDR3 bases are TGTGCCTGTGACACCAGGGTACGAGGGCTGGGAGACACCGATAAACTCATCTTT. This codes for CACDTRVRGLGDTDKLIF.

The sample holds a few counts of this clone. A read error likely explains why the TCRdb protein, taken from a much larger clone, differs from this DNA's translation at residue 11; the protein shown is translated from the DNA. The rearrangement links TRDV1 to TRDJ2, with 8 bases lining up with TRDD2. Trimming cost V 2 bases and J 0 bases; bases outside gene matches: 17. Germline CDR1 reads TSWWSYY; CDR2 reads QGS. The CDR3 has 21 residues. The CDR3 region is CALGEGHLPTEGSALTAQLFF. CDR3 bases: TGTGCTCTTGGGGAAGGGCATCTTCCTACTGAGGGATCAGCTTTGACAGCACAACTCTTCTTT.

This clone is judged medium-sized. A read error likely explains this, since a far larger clone differs by one base. This sequence joins TRDV2 and TRDJ1; 7 positions match TRDD3. Germline-derived CDR1 and CDR2 are GEAIGNYY and EKD. This CDR3 comprises 18 residues. V lost 0 bases and J lost 0; bases outside the gene matches: 12. CDR3 sequence reads: CACDTRARGLGDTDKLIF. The CDR3 DNA is TGTGCCTGTGACACCAGGGCACGAGGGCTGGGGGACACCGATAAACTCATCTTT.

In regard to this clone: A far larger clone is just one base off, so this is likely a read error. Other DNA sequences within the sample encode an identical CDR3. This chain connects TRDV1 to TRDJ1; 9 bases line up with TRDD3. The CDR3 runs 15 residues. Germline lookup yields CDR1 TSWWSYY and CDR2 QGS. In nucleotides, the CDR3 is TGTGCCCTTGGGGAACCACCGGGGGATACCAAGAAACTCATCTTT. Encoded protein: CALGEPPGDTKKLIF.

As concerns this clone: Only one base separates this from a far larger clonotype, so it likely reflects a read error. This sequence joins TRDV1 and TRDJ1, with 9 positions matching TRDD3. After removal of 2 bases from V and 0 bases from J, the junction contained 28 bases not matched to a gene. The length of the CDR3 is 24 residues. Germline CDR1 reads TSWWSYY; CDR2 reads QGS. The CDR3 sequence: CALGERRSSRPFLTGGKYTDKLIF. The CDR3 nucleotides are TGTGCTCTTGGGGAAAGGCGTTCCTCACGGCCCTTCCTTACTGGGGGAAAGTACACCGATAAACTCATCTTT.

This clone showed up just a few times. With only one base between it and a far larger clone, this is likely a read error. This same CDR3 is encoded by further DNA sequences in the sample. J is TRDJ1 and V is TRDV2, with D possibly being TRDD3 (6 bases). The CDR3 is made up of 21 amino acids. CDR1 and CDR2 from the germline V gene are GEAIGNYY and EKD. DNA for the CDR3: TGTGCCTGTGACACCGGACTGGGAATGATGCGAGCAGCGGATAACACCGACAAACTCATCTTT. Amino acid sequence: CACDTGLGMMRAADNTDKLIF.

This clone is termed medium-sized. The chain employs TRDV3 and TRDJ1; 11 nucleotides align to TRDD3. Trimming cost V 2 bases and J 0 bases; bases outside gene matches: 14. The germline V gene encodes CDR1 TVYSNPD and CDR2 GDNSRS (reference sequence). This CDR3 is 18 amino acids long. The CDR3 reads CAFGKYWGIGEYTDKLIF. In nucleotides, the CDR3 is TGTGCCTTTGGCAAGTACTGGGGGATAGGTGAGTACACCGATAAACTCATCTTT.

This clone has a handful of counts. A read error likely explains this, since a far larger clone differs by one base. Other nucleotide sequences from this sample produce the same CDR3. This chain connects TRDV1 to TRDJ1, with 11 nucleotides matching TRDD3. Germline V gene lookup returns CDR1 TSWWSYY and CDR2 QGS. The CDR3 consists of 17 residues. Here the CDR3 DNA reads TGTGCTCTTGGGTCGGGCTGGGGGATACTGTACACCGATAAGCTCATCTTT. Protein sequence: CALGSGWGILYTDKLIF.

Turning to this clone: The protein TCRdb gives is from a much larger clone and does not agree with this DNA's translation at residue 11, likely a read error; the protein shown here comes from the DNA. The V and J genes are TRDV1 and TRDJ3, with D perhaps matching TRDD3 (6 bases). This CDR3 has 24 amino acids. Germline loops: CDR1 TSWWSYY, CDR2 QGS. Trimming took off 4 bases at V and 0 bases at J, with 31 bases between the two ends. The CDR3 bases are TGTGCTCTTGGGGCCCTAGTATCTACACTTATTGGGGGTCTTAGCTCCTGGGACACCCGACAGATGTTTTTC. Translating it yields CALGALVSTLIGGLSSWDTRQMFF.

This clone appeared a few times. TCRdb's protein for this DNA is that of a much larger clone and differs from the translation at residue 5, likely a read error; the protein shown is the DNA translation. The chain combines TRDV1 with TRDJ3; TRDD3 matches at 8 bases. Germline assignment: CDR1 TSWWSYY and CDR2 QGS. V shed 3 bases and J 0 bases; nucleotides not matched to a gene: 22. This CDR3 has 24 amino acids. CDR3 in DNA: TGTGCTCTTGGGGACCTAGTATCTACACTTACTGGGGGTCTTAGCTCCTGGGACACCCGACAGATGTTTTTC. It translates to CALGDLVSTLTGGLSSWDTRQMFF.

This clone was found a few times. TCRdb has a much larger clone's protein, which differs at residue 10 from the translation of this DNA, likely because of a read error; what is shown is the protein translated from the DNA. The chain is built from TRDV1 and TRDJ4, with D maybe TRDD3 (6 bases). Trimming removed 2 bases at V and 4 bases at J, with 29 bases between. This CDR3 spans 19 amino acids. CDR1 is TSWWSYY and CDR2 is QGS in the germline V gene. The CDR3 DNA reads TGTGCTCTTGGGGAATTCCGACGGCCTCCCCCGGCCGGGGGACTACCCCTGATCTTT. This encodes CALGEFRRPPPAGGLPLIF.

In its sample, this clone is medium-sized. The likely explanation is a read error, given a far larger clone one base away. This chain joins TRDV2 and TRDJ1; the match to TRDD3 covers 8 bases. The CDR3 is 17 residues long. Trimming removed 5 bases from V and 0 bases from J; junction bases left unmatched: 13. Germline V CDR1 and CDR2: GEAIGNYY, EKD. The CDR3 loop reads CACGPTGDTPYTDKLIF. In DNA, the CDR3 is TGTGCCTGTGGCCCCACTGGGGATACCCCTTACACCGATAAACTCATCTTT.

Worth noting for this clone: A much larger clone sits a single nucleotide away, making a read error possible. The same CDR3 is also encoded by other DNA sequences in this sample. V and J are TRDV1 and TRDJ1; a possible D gene is TRDD2 (8 bases). Germline CDR1 reads TSWWSYY; CDR2 reads QGS. V lost 0 bases to trimming and J lost 0 bases, with 29 bases between them. This CDR3 spans 22 amino acids. This CDR3 is CALGELASYDWGIIPYTDKLIF. The CDR3 DNA reads TGTGCTCTTGGGGAACTAGCTTCCTACGACTGGGGAATCATCCCTTACACCGATAAACTCATCTTT.

As concerns this clone: A far more abundant clone sits one base away, making this likely a read error. Other nucleotide sequences from this sample produce the same CDR3. The V call is TRDV2, the J call TRDJ1, with TRDD3 matching 11 bases. The trim removed 1 base at V and 6 bases at J, leaving 21 bases unmatched. The CDR3 covers 20 residues. Germline CDR1 is GEAIGNYY and CDR2 is EKD. CDR3 sequence: CACDTRGGTGGYVLVYKLIF. CDR3 sequence (DNA): TGTGCCTGTGACACTCGAGGCGGGACTGGGGGATATGTTTTGGTGTATAAACTCATCTTT.

Points on this clone: A single base separates this from a much larger clone, so it may be a read error. The chain combines TRDV1 with TRDJ1; 8 bases fit TRDD3. This CDR3 is built from 17 residues. Germline CDR1 and CDR2: TSWWSYY and QGS. V lost 2 bases to trimming and J lost 0 bases; unmatched junction nucleotides: 8. DNA for the CDR3: TGTGCTCTTGGGGAATACTGGGGGCCACCGTACACCGATAAACTCATCTTT. It is translated as CALGEYWGPPYTDKLIF.

A few counts support this clone. The translation of this DNA and the TCRdb protein of a much larger clone differ at residue 15, probably owing to a read error; the protein shown here is translated from the DNA. V usage is TRDV2 and J usage is TRDJ1, with D maybe TRDD3 (5 bases). Germline-derived CDR1 and CDR2 are GEAIGNYY and EKD. This CDR3 region has 17 residues. CDR3 DNA: TGTGCCTGTGACACCGCCTGGGCCCGACGGACCACCGATAAACACATCTTT. Amino acid sequence: CACDTAWARRTTDKHIF.

Concerning this clone: Different DNA sequences within this sample yield the same CDR3. The V and J genes are TRDV2 and TRDJ1, with TRDD3 matching over 13 bases. The trim removed 5 bases at V and 3 bases at J, leaving 17 bases unmatched. CDR3 length equals 19 residues. Germline V gene data show CDR1 as GEAIGNYY and CDR2 as EKD. The CDR3 spells CACGPLTGGYAETPDKLIF. The CDR3, as DNA: TGTGCCTGTGGCCCCCTTACTGGGGGATACGCTGAGACACCCGATAAACTCATCTTT.

A note on this clone: TCRdb shows a much larger clone's protein in place of this DNA's translation, and the two differ at residue 11, likely through a read error; the protein shown is translated from the DNA. The chain is built from TRDV3 and TRDJ1; TRDD3 agrees at 10 bases. CDR3 size: 17 residues. CDR1 TVYSNPD and CDR2 GDNSRS come from the germline V gene (reference sequence). Trimming took 0 bases from V and 0 from J; bases not matched to a gene: 10. The CDR3 DNA reads as TGTGCCTTTAGGATGTACTGGGGGATCTTGCACACCGATAAACTCATCTTT. This gives the protein CAFRMYWGILHTDKLIF.

In this sample, this clone turned up a few times. A far bigger clonotype differs at one base, so this is likely a read error. The chain joins TRAV29/DV5 to TRDJ1; 9 bases line up with TRDD2. This CDR3 spans 17 amino acids. The germline V gene has CDR1 NSMFDY and CDR2 ISSIKDK. The DNA for the CDR3 is TGTGCAGCAAGCACGGCCTTCCTACGTACTGGGGAGCCCAAACTCACCTTT. This translates into CAASTAFLRTGEPKLTF.

This clone was counted at least ten times. A read error likely explains this, since a far larger clone differs by one base. V usage is TRDV1 and J usage is TRDJ1; 9 nucleotides align to TRDD3. The CDR3 loop spans 24 amino acids. Germline-derived CDR1 and CDR2 are TSWWSYY and QGS. CDR3 sequence: CALGERRSSRSFLTGGKYTDKPIF. Here the CDR3 DNA reads TGTGCTCTTGGGGAAAGGCGTTCCTCACGGTCCTTCCTTACTGGGGGAAAGTACACCGATAAACCCATCTTT.

This clone was seen a few times. TCRdb has a much larger clone's protein, which differs at residue 7 from the translation of this DNA, likely because of a read error; what is shown is the protein translated from the DNA. The V and J genes are TRDV2 and TRDJ1; D not certain. Germline CDR1 and CDR2: GEAIGNYY and EKD. Trimming pared 7 bases from V and 0 bases from J, leaving 23 bases between. This CDR3 has 17 residues. The CDR3 here is CACSSMREPSYTDKLIF. The CDR3, as DNA: TGTGCCTGCTCTAGCATGAGGGAACCCTCGTACACCGATAAACTCATCTTT.